This TCR beta chain was documented in a study of cytomegalovirus exposure and HLA in healthy donors. V lost 2 bases to trimming and J lost 12 bases; unmatched junction nucleotides: 3. The CDR3 consists of 12 residues. From germline, CDR1 is WSHSY and CDR2 SAAADI. PCR primers comprised 60 Vbeta and 13 Jbeta primers. The data were produced by immunoSEQ multiplex PCR, yet TCRdb's version contains in-frame clones alone and is incomplete. The repertoire holds over 70,000 clones, with approximately 69% as singletons. This clone has more than one count but fewer than ten. This rearrangement joins TRBV10-2 to TRBJ2-3; TRBD1 agrees at 9 bases. Sequenced sample: PBMCs. The receptor's source is a man younger than 40 in good health and CMV-seropositive. In DNA form, the CDR3 reads TGCGCCAGCAGTGAGACGGACAGGGGACAGTATTTT. This encodes CASSETDRGQYF.